The clone carrying this T cell receptor beta chain showed up many times. Its target is unknown. RNA transcripts were the template for amplifying TCR beta CDR3 regions. First-round RT-PCR of the TCR CDR3 relied on the HTBI primer set. Using its own MiXCR run on the multiplex PCR reads, TCRdb lists one record per CDR3 protein. The profile shows a few hundred thousand distinct CDR3 sequences, 15% to 18% of them singletons. Uncontrolled infection, other autoimmune disease, pregnancy and lactation each barred patients from inclusion. Diagnostic decisions used clinical symptoms, serum thyroxine and TRAb, thyroid ultrasound and orbital computed tomography. These data come from a study of T cells in Graves' hyperthyroidism and ophthalmopathy. Study observations and caveats: Ophthalmopathy, which appeared later, was predicted by the model a median roughly 6.4 months before onset.

Germline trimming cut 5 bases from V and 2 bases from J; bases unmatched to any gene: 4. CDR3 size: 15 residues. Looked up from germline, CDR1 is SNHLY and CDR2 is FYNNEI. What was sequenced was blood. This sequence originates from a woman in her 30s with Graves' hyperthyroidism. This chain links TRBV2 with TRBJ2-1, with 9 bases lining up with TRBD2. The CDR3 here is CASSKEREAYNEQFF. Here the CDR3 DNA reads TGTGCCAGCAGTAAGGAGCGGGAGGCCTACAATGAGCAGTTCTTC.